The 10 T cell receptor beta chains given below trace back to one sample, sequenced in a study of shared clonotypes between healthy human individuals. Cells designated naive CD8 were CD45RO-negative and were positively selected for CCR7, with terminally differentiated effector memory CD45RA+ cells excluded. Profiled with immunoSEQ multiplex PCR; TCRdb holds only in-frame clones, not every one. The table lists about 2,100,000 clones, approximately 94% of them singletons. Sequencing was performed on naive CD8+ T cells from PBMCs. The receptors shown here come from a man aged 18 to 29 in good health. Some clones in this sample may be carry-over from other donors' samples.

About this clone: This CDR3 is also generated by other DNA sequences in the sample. The CDR3 coding sequence is TGTGCCAGCAGTTTACTAGGGGGCCAAGAGACCCAGTACTTC. Protein product: CASSLLGGQETQYF. The rearrangement joins TRBV27 to TRBJ2-5; a possible D gene is TRBD1 (6 bases). V was cut by 2 bases and J by 1 base, with 8 bases left in between. The CDR3 sequence is 14 residues long. The germline gives CDR1 MNHEY, CDR2 SMNVEV (reference sequence).

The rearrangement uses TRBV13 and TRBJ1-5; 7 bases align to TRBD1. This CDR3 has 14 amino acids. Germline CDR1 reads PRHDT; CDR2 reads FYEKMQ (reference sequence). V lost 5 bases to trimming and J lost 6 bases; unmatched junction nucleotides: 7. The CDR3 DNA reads TGTGCCAGCAGCCAGGGGGACGGGAGTCAGCCCCAGCATTTT. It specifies CASSQGDGSQPQHF.

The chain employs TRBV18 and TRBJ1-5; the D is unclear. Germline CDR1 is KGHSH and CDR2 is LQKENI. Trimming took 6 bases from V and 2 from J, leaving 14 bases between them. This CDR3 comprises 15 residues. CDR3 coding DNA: TGTGCCAGCTCCACATCTGCGAGGGGCAATCAGCCCCAGCATTTT. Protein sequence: CASSTSARGNQPQHF.

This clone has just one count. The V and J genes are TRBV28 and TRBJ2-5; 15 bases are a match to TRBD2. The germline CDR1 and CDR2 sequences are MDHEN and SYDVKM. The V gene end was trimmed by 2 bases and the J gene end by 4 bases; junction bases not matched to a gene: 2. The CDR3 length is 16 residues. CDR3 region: CASSLLGLAGGETQYF. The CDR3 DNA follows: TGTGCCAGCAGTTTACTGGGACTAGCGGGAGGAGAGACCCAGTACTTC.

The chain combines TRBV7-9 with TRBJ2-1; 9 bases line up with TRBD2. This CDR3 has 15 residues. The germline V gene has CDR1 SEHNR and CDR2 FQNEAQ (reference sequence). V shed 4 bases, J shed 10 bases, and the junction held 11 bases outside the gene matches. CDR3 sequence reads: CASSSTSGPKLEQFF. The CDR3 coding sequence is TGTGCCAGCAGCTCGACTAGCGGCCCTAAGCTAGAGCAGTTCTTC.

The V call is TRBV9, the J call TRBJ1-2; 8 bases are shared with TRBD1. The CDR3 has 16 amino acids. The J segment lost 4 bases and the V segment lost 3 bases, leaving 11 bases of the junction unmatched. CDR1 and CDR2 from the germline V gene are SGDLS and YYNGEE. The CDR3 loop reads CASSEGTDRVGYGYTF. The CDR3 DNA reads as TGTGCCAGCAGCGAGGGAACGGACAGGGTGGGCTATGGCTACACCTTC.

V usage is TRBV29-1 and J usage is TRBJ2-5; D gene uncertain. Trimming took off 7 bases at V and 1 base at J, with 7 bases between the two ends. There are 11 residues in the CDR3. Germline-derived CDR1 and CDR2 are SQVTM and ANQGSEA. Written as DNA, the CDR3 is TGCAGCGACAGAACCCAAGAGACCCAGTACTTC. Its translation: CSDRTQETQYF.

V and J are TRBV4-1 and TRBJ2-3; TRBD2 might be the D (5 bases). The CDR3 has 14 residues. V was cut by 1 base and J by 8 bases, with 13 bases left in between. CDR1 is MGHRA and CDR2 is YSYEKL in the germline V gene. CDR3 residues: CASSQAPGGGTQYF. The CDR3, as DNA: TGCGCCAGCAGCCAAGCACCAGGAGGTGGTACGCAGTATTTT.

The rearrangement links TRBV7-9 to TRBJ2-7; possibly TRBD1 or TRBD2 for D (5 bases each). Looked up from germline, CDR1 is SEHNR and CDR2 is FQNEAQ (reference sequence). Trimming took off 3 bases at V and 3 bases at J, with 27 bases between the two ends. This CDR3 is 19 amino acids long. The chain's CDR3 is CASSFLQVATPWGIYEQYF. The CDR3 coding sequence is TGTGCCAGCAGCTTTTTACAGGTGGCGACGCCTTGGGGGATCTACGAGCAGTACTTC.

In DNA form, the CDR3 reads TGTGCCAGTAGTATCGCTCGCGGGAGATATAGCGGGGAGCTGTTTTTT. Translation: CASSIARGRYSGELFF. The chain couples TRBV19 to TRBJ2-2; 7 nucleotides agree with TRBD2. J lost 7 bases, V lost 3 bases, and 11 bases had no gene match. Germline CDR1 is LNHDA and CDR2 is SQIVND (reference sequence). The CDR3 is 16 amino acids.